Below, 8 T cell receptor beta chains from the same sample are listed, as sequenced in a study of cytomegalovirus exposure and HLA in healthy donors. This PCR relied on a set of 60 Vbeta primers and 13 Jbeta primers. Some clones are missing from TCRdb's copy, which holds only in-frame ones; the method was immunoSEQ multiplex PCR. The sample shows roughly 110,000 clones, about two thirds of them seen only once. Sequenced material: PBMCs. Every receptor here comes from a female donor in good health and CMV-seronegative.

The chain is built from TRBV7-6 and TRBJ2-1, with 11 bases identical to TRBD2. The germline V gene has CDR1 SGHVS and CDR2 FNYEAQ. V shed 5 bases and J 4 bases; nucleotides not matched to a gene: 4. CDR3 length: 15 residues. The DNA for the CDR3 is TGTGCCAGCAGCCAGGGACTAGCGGAGTACAATGAGCAGTTCTTC. This codes for CASSQGLAEYNEQFF.

Comment on this clone: The junction differs from germline at one of its ends, possibly a read error. This sequence joins TRBV2 and TRBJ1-5, with 9 bases that match TRBD1. CDR3 length: 17 amino acids. Looked up from germline, CDR1 is SNHLY and CDR2 is FYNNEI. The CDR3 is CASSRNRDRVSSQPQHF. The CDR3 nucleotides are TGTGCCAGCAGCAGAAACCGGGACAGGGTGAGCAGTCAGCCCCAGCATTTT.

This rearrangement joins TRBV2 to TRBJ2-3; D is perhaps TRBD2 (5 bases). Trimming removed 8 bases from V and 0 bases from J, with 15 bases in between. This CDR3 region has 15 residues. Germline assignment: CDR1 SNHLY and CDR2 FYNNEI. The CDR3 DNA reads TGTGCCAGCCTAGGACCTAGCAGTAGCACAGATACGCAGTATTTT. Its translation: CASLGPSSSTDTQYF. Filled out from reference TRBV2 and TRBJ2-3, the complete variable domain reads EPEVTQTPSHQVTQMGQEVILRCVPISNHLYFYWYRQILGQKVEFLVSFYNNEISEKSEIFDDQFSVERPDGSNFTLKIRSTKLEDSAMYFCASLGPSSSTDTQYFGPGTRLTVL.

The chain is built from TRBV7-9 and TRBJ2-7; maybe TRBD2 (5 bases). The germline V gene encodes CDR1 SEHNR and CDR2 FQNEAQ (reference sequence). This CDR3 is 17 amino acids long. V was clipped by 10 bases and J by 4 bases, with 29 bases between them. The CDR3 region has the DNA TGTGCCACCCCGTGTGACCGGGAAATTCAGGTACCTTACGAGCAGTACTTC. This encodes CATPCDREIQVPYEQYF.

The V gene is TRBV9, the J gene TRBJ2-7, with a weak D call TRBD1 (6 bases). The CDR3 length is 15 residues. Germline V gives CDR1 SGDLS, CDR2 YYNGEE. Trimming removed 4 bases at V and 1 base at J, with 15 bases between. In DNA form, the CDR3 reads TGTGCCAGCAGCCTCGAAGGGGGAGCTTCCTACGAGCAGTACTTC. Residues: CASSLEGGASYEQYF.

The chain uses TRBV6-1 and TRBJ2-7, with D maybe TRBD2 (6 bases). V gave up 7 bases and J gave up 2 bases, with 12 bases separating them. Per germline, CDR1 MNHNS and CDR2 SASEGT. The CDR3 sequence is 13 residues long. CDR3 region: CASNAGTAYEQYF. The CDR3 DNA reads TGTGCCAGCAACGCCGGGACTGCCTACGAGCAGTACTTC.

V is TRBV11-3 and J is TRBJ2-1; D possibly corresponds to TRBD1 (5 bases). In germline, CDR1 is SGHNT, CDR2 YENEEA. The germline V and J ends were trimmed by 0 bases and 5 bases, with 11 bases remaining between them. This CDR3 comprises 15 residues. CDR3 sequence reads: CASSLDGASNNEQFF. As DNA, the CDR3 is TGTGCCAGCAGCTTAGATGGGGCTAGTAACAATGAGCAGTTCTTC.

The chain carries TRBV30 and TRBJ2-7; D perhaps matches TRBD1 (5 bases). Germline loops: CDR1 GTSNPN, CDR2 SVGIG (reference sequence). The CDR3 contains 13 residues. The V end lost 2 bases, the J end lost 0 bases, and 8 bases lay between the germline ends. This chain's CDR3 is CAWSKGSSYEQYF. In nucleotides, the CDR3 is TGTGCCTGGAGTAAGGGGTCCTCCTACGAGCAGTACTTC.